Listed below are T cell receptor beta chains from one sample, sequenced in a study of CD8+CD57+ T cells in acquired aplastic anemia. In TCRdb, the reads were re-called with MiXCR into one record per CDR3 protein. This table holds around 80,000 distinct CDR3 sequences, roughly 70% found once. Sequencing was carried out using sorted CD4+, CD8+, or CD8+CD57+ T cells (not recorded which) from PBMCs. The receptor source for this set is a human donor with aplastic anemia. Each CDR3 is given with its conserved first and last residue. A D gene is named only where the DNA matches it firmly. Part of the rows lack a size; the others show once, few, many or a class for expanded clones.

cdr3_aa cdr3_nt d_call cdr3_length clone_size j_call v_call
CSASPGGDFYEQYF TGCAGTGCTAGTCCGGGGGGAGACTTCTACGAGCAGTACTTC TRBD2 14 . TRBJ2-7 TRBV20-1
CATSTGVQETQYF TGTGCCACCAGTACAGGAGTTCAAGAGACCCAGTACTTC . 13 . TRBJ2-5 TRBV24-1
CASSGYKNTEAFF TGTGCCAGCAGCGGATACAAGAACACTGAAGCTTTCTTT . 13 . TRBJ1-1 TRBV7-2
CASSVVHSPLHF TGTGCCAGCAGTGTTGTCCATTCACCCCTCCACTTT . 12 . TRBJ1-6 TRBV2
CAISESIELQNTIYF TGTGCCATCAGTGAGTCGATAGAGCTACAAAACACCATATATTTT . 15 . TRBJ1-3 TRBV10-3
CASSLVGRAETQYF TGTGCCAGCAGCTTAGTGGGAAGGGCTGAGACCCAGTACTTC . 14 many TRBJ2-5 TRBV7-2
CASSQSGVRETQYF TGTGCCAGTAGCCAAAGTGGCGTGCGAGAGACCCAGTACTTC . 14 . TRBJ2-5 TRBV19
CASTQVNTEAFF TGTGCCAGTACTCAGGTGAACACTGAAGCTTTCTTT . 12 . TRBJ1-1 TRBV7-9
CASSVTGGADTQYF TGTGCCAGCAGTGTGACGGGGGGCGCAGATACGCAGTATTTT . 14 . TRBJ2-3 TRBV2
CASNGGGQDSYEQYF TGCGCCAGCAATGGGGGGGGCCAAGACTCCTACGAGCAGTACTTC . 15 . TRBJ2-7 TRBV10-2
CASSITPDTQYF TGTGCCAGCAGCATTACGCCAGATACGCAGTATTTT . 12 . TRBJ2-3 TRBV6-4
CSASPDREGYEQYF TGCAGTGCTAGCCCGGACAGGGAGGGTTACGAGCAGTACTTC . 14 . TRBJ2-7 TRBV20-1
CAKGNFQDSPLHF TGTGCCAAAGGGAACTTTCAGGACTCACCCCTCCACTTT . 13 few TRBJ1-6 TRBV2
CATSRGTATDGYTF TGTGCCACCAGCAGAGGGACAGCGACAGATGGCTACACCTTC . 14 . TRBJ1-2 TRBV15
CAASRLSRRDTQYF TGTGCCGCCAGCAGGTTATCGAGGAGGGATACGCAGTATTTT . 14 . TRBJ2-3 TRBV15
CASSQGPGTVHTF TGTGCCAGCAGTCAAGGGCCAGGGACGGTCCACACCTTC . 13 . TRBJ1-2 TRBV2
CASSLGDGGYTF TGTGCCAGCAGCTTAGGGGACGGGGGCTACACCTTC . 12 . TRBJ1-2 TRBV7-9
CATSDSRANTGELFF TGTGCCACCAGTGACAGCAGGGCGAACACCGGGGAGCTGTTTTTT . 15 few TRBJ2-2 TRBV24-1
CSVDLAGGDNQPQHF TGCAGCGTGGACCTAGCGGGGGGCGACAATCAGCCCCAGCATTTT . 15 once TRBJ1-5 TRBV29-1
CSASVIGYTF TGCAGTGCTAGTGTTATTGGCTACACCTTC . 10 once TRBJ1-2 TRBV20-1
CASSPGTLNTGELFF TGTGCCAGTAGTCCTGGGACCTTGAACACCGGGGAGCTGTTTTTT . 15 . TRBJ2-2 TRBV19
CASSQRREDYEQYF TGTGCCAGCAGCCAACGTAGGGAAGACTACGAGCAGTACTTC . 14 many TRBJ2-7 TRBV14
CSGVGEANYGYTF TGCAGTGGGGTTGGGGAGGCAAACTATGGCTACACCTTC . 13 . TRBJ1-2 TRBV20-1
CASSRGGTSGMYEQYF TGTGCCAGCAGCCGAGGAGGGACTAGCGGGATGTACGAGCAGTACTTC TRBD2 16 many TRBJ2-7 TRBV5-6
CASSQMGTSGQFF TGCGCCAGCAGCCAAATGGGGACTAGCGGGCAGTTCTTC TRBD2 13 . TRBJ2-1 TRBV4-1
CASSYSGRLNEQFF TGTGCCAGCAGTTATAGCGGGAGACTCAATGAGCAGTTCTTC TRBD2 14 . TRBJ2-1 TRBV12-3/TRBV12-4
CAVGASGPETQYF TGTGCCGTCGGAGCTAGCGGTCCGGAGACCCAGTACTTC TRBD2 13 few TRBJ2-5 TRBV10-3
CASSLTGGSYEQYF TGTGCCAGCAGCTTAACAGGGGGCTCCTACGAGCAGTACTTC TRBD1 14 . TRBJ2-7 TRBV7-2
CATSTRTGTDEQYF TGTGCCACTAGTACCAGGACAGGGACTGACGAGCAGTACTTC TRBD1 14 . TRBJ2-7 TRBV24-1
CASSWLAGGFTDTQYF TGTGCCAGCAGCTGGTTAGCGGGGGGTTTCACAGATACGCAGTATTTT TRBD2 16 . TRBJ2-3 TRBV11-1
CAAQGRSYEQYF TGTGCCGCCCAGGGGAGGTCCTACGAGCAGTACTTC . 12 many TRBJ2-7 TRBV10-3
CASSSRTPSKGEQYF TGTGCCAGTAGTTCCCGAACCCCCTCCAAGGGGGAGCAGTACTTC . 15 once TRBJ2-7 TRBV19
CAIRPQGGDYGYTF TGTGCCATCAGACCGCAGGGGGGGGACTATGGCTACACCTTC TRBD1 14 . TRBJ1-2 TRBV10-3
CASSELAVTEAFF TGTGCCAGCAGTGAACTCGCAGTCACTGAAGCTTTCTTT . 13 . TRBJ1-1 TRBV25-1
CATSRAKWTMNTEAFF TGTGCCACCAGCAGAGCGAAGTGGACCATGAACACTGAAGCTTTCTTT . 16 . TRBJ1-1 TRBV15
CASSFRDRGQGEQYF TGTGCCAGCAGCTTTAGGGACAGGGGGCAAGGCGAGCAGTACTTC TRBD1 15 many TRBJ2-7 TRBV7-9
CASRERQGDGYTF TGTGCCAGCAGGGAACGACAGGGGGACGGCTACACCTTC TRBD1 13 few TRBJ1-2 TRBV7-9
CASSEFEGIVNGYTF TGTGCCAGCAGTGAATTTGAAGGCATAGTGAATGGCTACACCTTC . 15 . TRBJ1-2 TRBV25-1
CATGIVGNQETQYF TGTGCCACCGGCATTGTAGGGAACCAAGAGACCCAGTACTTC . 14 . TRBJ2-5 TRBV15
CASSSRTSGTFYEQYF TGTGCCAGTAGTTCCCGGACTAGCGGGACATTCTACGAGCAGTACTTC TRBD2 16 . TRBJ2-7 TRBV19
CASNGQPYNEQFF TGCGCCAGCAACGGACAGCCCTACAATGAGCAGTTCTTC . 13 . TRBJ2-1 TRBV10-2